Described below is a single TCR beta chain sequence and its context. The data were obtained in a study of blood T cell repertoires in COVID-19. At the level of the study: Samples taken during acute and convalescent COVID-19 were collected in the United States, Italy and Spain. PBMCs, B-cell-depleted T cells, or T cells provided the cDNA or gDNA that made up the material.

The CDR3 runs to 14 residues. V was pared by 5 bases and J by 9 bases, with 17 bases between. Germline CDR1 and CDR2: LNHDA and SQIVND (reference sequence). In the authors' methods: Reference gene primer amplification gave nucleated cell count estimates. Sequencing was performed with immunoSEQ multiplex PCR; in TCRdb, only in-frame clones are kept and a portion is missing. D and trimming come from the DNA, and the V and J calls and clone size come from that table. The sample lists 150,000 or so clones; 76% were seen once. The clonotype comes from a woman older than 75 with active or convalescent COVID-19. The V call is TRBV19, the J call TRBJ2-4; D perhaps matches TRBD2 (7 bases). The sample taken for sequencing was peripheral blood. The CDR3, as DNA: TGTGCCAGTAGTGACGGGGGGCCGCCTGGCATTCAGTACTTC. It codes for CASSDGGPPGIQYF. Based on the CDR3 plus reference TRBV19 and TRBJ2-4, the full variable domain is DGGITQSPKYLFRKEGQNVTLSCEQNLNHDAMYWYRQDPGQGLRLIYYSQIVNDFQKGDIAEGYSVSREKKESFPLTVTSAQKNPTAFYLCASSDGGPPGIQYFGAGTRLSVL.